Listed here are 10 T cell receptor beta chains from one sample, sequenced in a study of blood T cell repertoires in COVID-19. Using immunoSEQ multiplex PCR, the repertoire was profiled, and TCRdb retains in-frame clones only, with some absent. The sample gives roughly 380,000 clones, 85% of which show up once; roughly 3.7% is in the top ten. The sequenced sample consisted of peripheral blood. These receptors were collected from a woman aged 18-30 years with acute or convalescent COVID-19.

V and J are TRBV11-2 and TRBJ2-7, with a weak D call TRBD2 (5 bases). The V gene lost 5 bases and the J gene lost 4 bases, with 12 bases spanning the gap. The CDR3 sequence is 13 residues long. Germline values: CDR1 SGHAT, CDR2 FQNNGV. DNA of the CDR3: TGTGCCAGCAGCCCAGAGGACTCTTACGAGCAGTACTTC. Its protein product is CASSPEDSYEQYF.

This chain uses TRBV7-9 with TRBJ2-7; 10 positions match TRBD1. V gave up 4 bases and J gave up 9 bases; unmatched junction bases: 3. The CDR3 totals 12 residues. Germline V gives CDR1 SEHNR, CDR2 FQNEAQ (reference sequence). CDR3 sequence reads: CASSWDRGRQYF. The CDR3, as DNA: TGTGCCAGCAGCTGGGACAGGGGACGGCAGTACTTC.

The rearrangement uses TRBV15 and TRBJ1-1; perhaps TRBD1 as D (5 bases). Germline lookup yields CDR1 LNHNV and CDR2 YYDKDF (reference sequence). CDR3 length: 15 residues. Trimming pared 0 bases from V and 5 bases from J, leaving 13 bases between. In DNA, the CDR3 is TGTGCCACCAGCAGAGATTCAAATCGGGGGACTGAAGCTTTCTTT. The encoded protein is CATSRDSNRGTEAFF.

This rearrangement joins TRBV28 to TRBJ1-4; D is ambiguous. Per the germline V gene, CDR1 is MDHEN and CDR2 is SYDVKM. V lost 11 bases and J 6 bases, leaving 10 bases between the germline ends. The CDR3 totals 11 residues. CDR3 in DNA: TGTGCCTGCTGGGGAGATGAAAAACTGTTTTTT. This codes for CACWGDEKLFF.

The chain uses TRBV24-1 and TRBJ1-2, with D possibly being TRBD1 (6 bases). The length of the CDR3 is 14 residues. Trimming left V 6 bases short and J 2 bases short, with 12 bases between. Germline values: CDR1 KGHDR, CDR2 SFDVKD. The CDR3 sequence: CATSSLRGNYGYTF. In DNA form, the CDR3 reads TGTGCCACCAGTTCCCTCAGGGGAAACTATGGCTACACCTTC.

The CDR3 loop is CASSIRGQGNNEQFF. CDR3 sequence (DNA): TGTGCCAGCAGCATCCGTGGACAGGGCAACAATGAGCAGTTCTTC. The V gene is TRBV14, the J gene TRBJ2-1, with TRBD1 identical over 8 bases. J gave up 5 bases and V 5 bases, and 8 bases lay outside the gene matches. The CDR3 totals 15 residues. In germline, CDR1 is SGHDN, CDR2 FVKESK.

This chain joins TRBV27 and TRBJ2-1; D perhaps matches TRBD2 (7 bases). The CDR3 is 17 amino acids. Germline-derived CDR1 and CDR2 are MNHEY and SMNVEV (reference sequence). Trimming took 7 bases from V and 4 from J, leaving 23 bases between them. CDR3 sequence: CASIAAFGGGRYNEQFF. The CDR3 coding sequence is TGTGCCAGCATAGCGGCTTTTGGGGGCGGGAGATACAATGAGCAGTTCTTC.

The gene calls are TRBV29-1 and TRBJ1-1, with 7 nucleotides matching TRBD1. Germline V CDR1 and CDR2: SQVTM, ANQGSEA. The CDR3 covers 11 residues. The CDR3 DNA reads TGCGGGACAGCCTCGAACACTGAAGCTTTCTTT. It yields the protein CGTASNTEAFF.

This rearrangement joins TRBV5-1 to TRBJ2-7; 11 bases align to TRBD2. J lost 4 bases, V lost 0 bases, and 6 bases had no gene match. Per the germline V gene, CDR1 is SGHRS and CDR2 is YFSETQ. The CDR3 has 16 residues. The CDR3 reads CASSLAGSSGRYEQYF. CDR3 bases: TGCGCCAGCAGCTTGGCCGGTTCTAGCGGGAGGTACGAGCAGTACTTC.

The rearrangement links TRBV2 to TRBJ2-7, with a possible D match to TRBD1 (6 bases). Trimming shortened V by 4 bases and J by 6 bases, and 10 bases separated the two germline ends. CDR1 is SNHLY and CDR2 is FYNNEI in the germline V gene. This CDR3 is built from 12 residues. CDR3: CASSGRGREQYF. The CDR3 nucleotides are TGTGCCAGCAGTGGCAGGGGTCGCGAGCAGTACTTC. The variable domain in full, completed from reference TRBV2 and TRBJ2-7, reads EPEVTQTPSHQVTQMGQEVILRCVPISNHLYFYWYRQILGQKVEFLVSFYNNEISEKSEIFDDQFSVERPDGSNFTLKIRSTKLEDSAMYFCASSGRGREQYFGPGTRLTVT.